The 22 T cell receptor delta chains listed next were all sequenced from one sample in a study of gamma-delta chains in newborns, infants, children. TCRdb reran clone calling via CATT on the reads. The sample holds approximately 7,000 delta-chain clones, about 11% seen once. The sample was blood. The source is a child who was a newborn, infant or young child, either healthy, febrile or measles-vaccinated (not recorded which).

V and J are TRDV2 and TRDJ1; TRDD3 matches at 12 bases. The J gene, not given by TCRdb, was assigned here from a germline match of the nucleotide sequence. V lost 4 bases and J lost 6; bases outside the gene matches: 14. Germline V gene lookup returns CDR1 GEAIGNYY and CDR2 EKD. CDR3 size: 17 residues. The CDR3 DNA reads TGTGCCTGTGATACCTTACTCGTACTGGGGGATACCCATAAACTCATCTTT. Residues: CACDTLLVLGDTHKLIF.

The chain recombines TRDV2 with TRDJ1, with a possible D match to TRDD3 (6 bases). TCRdb leaves out the J gene; it was filled in here by matching the DNA to germline. V shed 5 bases and J shed 0 bases, with 15 bases lying between them. Germline V gene sequence: CDR1 GEAIGNYY, CDR2 EKD. There are 15 residues in the CDR3. CDR3 in amino acids: CACGSLGSDTDKLIF. The CDR3 DNA sequence: TGTGCCTGTGGCAGTCTGGGGAGCGACACCGATAAACTCATCTTT.

About this clone: The sample carries other DNA sequences with the same CDR3. DNA for the CDR3: TGTGCCTGTGACAAAATACTGGGGGATACCTGGGACACCCGACAGATGTTTTTC. Its translation is CACDKILGDTWDTRQMFF. The V gene is TRDV2, the J gene TRDJ3; 11 bases align to TRDD3. From germline, CDR1 is GEAIGNYY and CDR2 EKD. This CDR3 contains 18 residues. Trimming cost V 2 bases and J 2 bases; bases outside gene matches: 4.

Within the sample, this clone is medium-sized. The V gene is TRDV2, the J gene TRDJ1; TRDD3 aligns across 11 bases. CDR1 and CDR2 from the germline V gene are GEAIGNYY and EKD. The CDR3 covers 15 residues. Trimming at V came to 0 bases and at J to 4 bases, leaving 3 bases not matched to a gene. The CDR3 DNA reads as TGTGCCTGTGACACCCTACTGGGGGATATCGATAAACTCATCTTT. This codes for CACDTLLGDIDKLIF.

The V call is TRDV2, the J call TRDJ1; 9 bases fit TRDD3. This CDR3 has 19 amino acids. Germline assignment: CDR1 GEAIGNYY and CDR2 EKD. The ends lost 0 bases at V and 0 bases at J; junction bases unmatched: 13. The CDR3 DNA sequence: TGTGCCTGTGACACCGTCGGTCGTACTGGGGGACCTTACACCGATAAACTCATCTTT. This translates into CACDTVGRTGGPYTDKLIF.

By share, this clone counts as medium-sized (0.01 to 0.1%). In the same sample, other DNA sequences code for this CDR3. The chain recombines TRDV2 with TRDJ1; D remains ambiguous. Germline V gene sequence: CDR1 GEAIGNYY, CDR2 EKD. The V gene lost 7 bases and the J gene lost 1 base, with 30 bases spanning the gap. The CDR3 consists of 19 residues. The CDR3 region is CACNKLPMTPIPSTDKLIF. The CDR3 coding sequence is TGTGCCTGCAATAAACTACCCATGACTCCCATTCCGTCCACCGATAAACTCATCTTT.

On this clone itself: TCRdb's listed protein matches a much larger clone and diverges from this DNA's translation at residue 8, likely through a read error; the protein shown comes from the DNA. The CDR3 protein is CACDWLGGTVDKLIF. The CDR3 nucleotides are TGTGCCTGTGACTGGTTGGGGGGTACAGTCGATAAACTCATCTTT. The chain has TRDV2 and TRDJ1; possibly TRDD3 for D (6 bases). The CDR3 contains 15 residues. From germline, CDR1 is GEAIGNYY and CDR2 EKD. The V end was cut by 3 bases, the J end by 4 bases, with 17 bases between.

In this sample, this clone turned up a few times. The same CDR3 also results from other DNA sequences found in this sample. The rearrangement uses TRDV2 and TRDJ1; 7 nucleotides agree with TRDD3. The V gene's germline CDR1 is GEAIGNYY and CDR2 EKD. Trimming cost V 1 base and J 2 bases; bases outside gene matches: 3. The CDR3 has 14 amino acids. The CDR3 loop is CACDTWGRTDKLIF. As DNA, the CDR3 is TGTGCCTGTGACACTTGGGGGAGGACCGATAAACTCATCTTT.

To note about this clone: This sequence is one base from a far larger clone and is likely a read error. This chain links TRDV2 with TRDJ1, with TRDD3 identical over 10 bases. The V segment lost 4 bases and the J segment 3 bases; nucleotides outside the gene matches: 16. CDR1 and CDR2 from the germline V gene are GEAIGNYY and EKD. The CDR3 spans 18 residues. The CDR3 DNA follows: TGTGCCTGTGAGTATCTTAGTACTGGGGGATTCCGTTCCGATAAACTCATCTTT. It is translated as CACEYLSTGGFRSDKLIF.

Concerning this clone: One end of the junction is discordant with germline, which a read error may explain. The rearrangement uses TRDV2 and TRDJ1, with 7 bases lining up with TRDD3. Matching the DNA to germline supplied the J gene, which TCRdb does not give. Germline lookup yields CDR1 GEAIGNYY and CDR2 EKD. CDR3 length: 17 amino acids. CDR3 sequence (DNA): TGTGCCTTTGACACCAGGCGGATACGTGCCAATTCCGATAAACTCATCTTT. It encodes CAFDTRRIRANSDKLIF.

J is TRDJ3 and V is TRDV2, with 9 bases that match TRDD3. TCRdb supplies no J gene; here it was assigned by aligning the nucleotide sequence to germline. The CDR3 has 19 amino acids. The junction had 24 bases not matched to a gene; V was cut back by 2 bases and J by 17 bases. The germline V gene encodes CDR1 GEAIGNYY and CDR2 EKD. The CDR3 loop is CACDKVLGDTSWDTRKMFF. The CDR3 DNA is TGTGCCTGTGACAAAGTACTGGGGGACACTTCCTGGGACACCCGGAAGATGTTTTTC.

In the case of this clone: One end of the junction varies from germline; a read error may be responsible. The chain combines TRDV2 with TRDJ1; perhaps TRDD2 as D (6 bases). Germline CDR1 GEAIGNYY, CDR2 EKD. The length of the CDR3 is 15 residues. CDR3 loop: CARDYVLHGGDKLIF. In DNA, the CDR3 is TGTGCCCGTGACTATGTCCTACACGGTGGCGATAAACTCATCTTT.

Sample share makes this clone medium-sized. Other DNA sequences in this sample translate to the same CDR3. V and J are TRDV2 and TRDJ1; TRDD3 aligns across 12 bases. The V gene's germline CDR1 is GEAIGNYY and CDR2 EKD. The CDR3 runs 17 residues. After removal of 1 base from V and 1 base from J, the junction contained 6 bases not matched to a gene. As DNA, the CDR3 is TGTGCCTGTGACACACTGGGGGATACAGGAGGCACCGATAAACTCATCTTT. Protein: CACDTLGDTGGTDKLIF.

The table lists this clone with a few counts. One end of the junction fails to match germline, which may point to a read error. This chain uses TRDV2 with TRDJ1; D remains unclear. Germline V lookup: CDR1 GEAIGNYY, CDR2 EKD. This CDR3 region has 15 residues. The CDR3 here is CACVGLWRDTDQLIF. The CDR3, as DNA: TGTGCCTGTGTCGGGCTGTGGAGAGACACCGATCAACTCATCTTT.

To note about this clone: At one boundary the junction diverges from the germline segment, which might be a read error. The chain combines TRDV1 with TRDJ1; D might be TRDD2 or TRDD3, each matching 6 bases. TCRdb carries no J gene annotation; the J gene was assigned here by matching the DNA with germline. The length of the CDR3 is 20 residues. Per the germline V gene, CDR1 is TSWWSYY and CDR2 is QGS. CDR3 nucleotides: TGTGCTATTGGGGATCCACAGTCCTACGTTGTCTGGATAAGGGGCGATAAACTCATCTTT. It is translated as CAIGDPQSYVVWIRGDKLIF.

V gene TRDV2 combines with J gene TRDJ3; no clear D. The CDR3 length is 17 residues. Germline V CDR1 and CDR2: GEAIGNYY, EKD. The V end lost 0 bases, the J end lost 0 bases, and 8 bases lay between the germline ends. CDR3 sequence (DNA): TGTGCCTGTGACACCCTCCACGCCTCCTGGGACACCCGACAGATGTTTTTC. This translates into CACDTLHASWDTRQMFF.

This clone has just a few counts. The chain uses TRDV2 and TRDJ1; 9 bases are a match to TRDD3. CDR3 size: 18 residues. The V gene end was trimmed by 0 bases and the J gene end by 0 bases; junction bases not matched to a gene: 10. Per the germline V gene, CDR1 is GEAIGNYY and CDR2 is EKD. CDR3 DNA sequence: TGTGCCTGTGACACCCCTTACGGGGGGATACCCCACACCGATAAACTCATCTTT. Protein product: CACDTPYGGIPHTDKLIF.

Turning to this clone: A much larger clone differs by one base, so this may be a read error. The chain is built from TRDV2 and TRDJ1; D is tentatively TRDD2 or TRDD3 (7 bases each). No J gene was available from TCRdb, and it was assigned here by a germline match of the DNA. The CDR3 spans 21 residues. From germline, CDR1 is GEAIGNYY and CDR2 EKD. The V end was cut by 3 bases, the J end by 0 bases, with 31 bases between. The CDR3 coding sequence is TGTGCCTGTGACCCCCTTCCTTCACGTACCGGGGATAGAGGGGACACCGATAAACTCATCTTT. It codes for CACDPLPSRTGDRGDTDKLIF.

A few counts support this clone. This chain links TRDV2 with TRDJ1; 8 nucleotides line up with TRDD3. The germline CDR1 and CDR2 sequences are GEAIGNYY and EKD. The CDR3 is made up of 21 amino acids. Losses at the gene ends were 0 bases for V and 1 base for J; bases not matched to a gene: 21. In nucleotides, the CDR3 is TGTGCCTGTGACACCGTACTGGGGGTCGCTCTCAATGTTCTTGTCACCGATAAACTCATCTTT. It codes for CACDTVLGVALNVLVTDKLIF.

The V call is TRDV2, the J call TRDJ1; the D gene is possibly TRDD3 (6 bases). The CDR3 is made up of 15 amino acids. The V gene lost 3 bases and the J gene lost 1 base, with 14 bases spanning the gap. Germline V gene data show CDR1 as GEAIGNYY and CDR2 as EKD. The CDR3 region has the DNA TGTGCCTGTGACGTTCTACTGGGAGTCACCGATAAACTCATCTTT. Residues: CACDVLLGVTDKLIF.

The chain joins TRDV2 to TRDJ3, with 11 positions matching TRDD3. J was trimmed by 0 bases and V by 3 bases; bases with no gene match: 15. Germline-derived CDR1 and CDR2 are GEAIGNYY and EKD. CDR3 length equals 22 residues. CDR3 bases: TGTGCCTGTGACTCCTTACTGGGGGATAGGCTTGGCTCCTCCTGGGACACCCGACAGATGTTTTTC. Protein sequence: CACDSLLGDRLGSSWDTRQMFF.

By share of the sample, this clone is medium-sized. The J gene is TRDJ1, the V gene TRDV2; no definite D call. The CDR3 runs to 16 residues. Germline CDR1 is GEAIGNYY and CDR2 is EKD. V was shortened by 0 bases and J by 1 base, with 14 bases between the two germline ends. This chain's CDR3 is CACDTVGPPFTDKLIF. CDR3 nucleotides: TGTGCCTGTGACACCGTAGGCCCCCCCTTCACCGATAAACTCATCTTT.